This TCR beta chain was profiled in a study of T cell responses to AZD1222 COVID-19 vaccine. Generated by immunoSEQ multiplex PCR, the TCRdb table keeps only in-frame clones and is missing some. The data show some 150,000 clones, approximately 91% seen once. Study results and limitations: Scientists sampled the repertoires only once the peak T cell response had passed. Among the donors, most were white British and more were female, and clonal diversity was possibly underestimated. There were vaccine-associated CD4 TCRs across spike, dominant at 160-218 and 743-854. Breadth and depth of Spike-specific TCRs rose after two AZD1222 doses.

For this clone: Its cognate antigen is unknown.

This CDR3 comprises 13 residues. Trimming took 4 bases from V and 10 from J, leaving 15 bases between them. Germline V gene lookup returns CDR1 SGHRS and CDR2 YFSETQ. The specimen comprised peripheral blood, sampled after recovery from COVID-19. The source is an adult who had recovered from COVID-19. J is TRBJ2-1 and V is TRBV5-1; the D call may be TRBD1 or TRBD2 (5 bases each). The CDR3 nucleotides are TGCGCCAGCAGCCCGGGACCCCCGGGAGAGCAGTTCTTC. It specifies CASSPGPPGEQFF.